The entry below describes one T cell receptor beta chain. CDR1 KGHSH and CDR2 LQKENI come from the germline V gene. The CDR3 is 15 residues long. V was cut by 0 bases and J by 6 bases, with 15 bases left in between. TCRdb called the RT-PCR reads again in MiXCR, with one record for every CDR3 protein. The sample carries about 680,000 distinct CDR3 sequences, 14% recorded once. Sequenced sample: memory CD4+ T cells from blood. The rearrangement uses TRBV18 and TRBJ2-7; D not certain. The sequence was obtained from a female donor in good health, serving as a healthy control. CDR3 DNA sequence: TGTGCCAGCTCACCACCGAACCTTTCCCGTCCCGAGCAGTACTTC. Protein product: CASSPPNLSRPEQYF.